The 12 T cell receptor beta chains below come from one sample, sequenced in a study of blood T cell repertoires in COVID-19. TCRdb's copy holds only in-frame clones and misses some; the assay was immunoSEQ multiplex PCR. The sample lists 91,000 or so clones, 86% occurring once. Sequencing input: peripheral blood. These receptors were obtained from a woman aged 55-75 years in a cohort sampled during active or convalescent COVID-19.

This chain joins TRBV7-9 and TRBJ2-3; 9 bases match TRBD2. V trimming: 3 bases; J trimming: 6 bases; junction bases outside the gene matches: 7. Germline-derived CDR1 and CDR2 are SEHNR and FQNEAQ (reference sequence). The CDR3 has 15 amino acids. This CDR3 reads CASSFGAGGPDTQYF. The CDR3 DNA follows: TGTGCCAGCAGCTTCGGTGCGGGGGGGCCTGATACGCAGTATTTT. Full variable domain (outside the CDR3, taken from reference TRBV7-9 and TRBJ2-3): DTGVSQNPRHKITKRGQNVTFRCDPISEHNRLYWYRQTLGQGPEFLTYFQNEAQLEKSRLLSDRFSAERPKGSFSTLEIQRTEQGDSAMYLCASSFGAGGPDTQYFGPGTRLTVL.

The chain is built from TRBV5-8 and TRBJ2-1; TRBD1 aligns across 9 bases. The length of the CDR3 is 16 residues. The junction had 5 bases not matched to a gene; V was cut back by 0 bases and J by 4 bases. CDR1 and CDR2 (germline): SGHTS, YDEGEE. The CDR3 coding sequence is TGTGCCAGCAGCTTGGTTGGGACAGGGAGATACAATGAGCAGTTCTTC. Protein: CASSLVGTGRYNEQFF.

The chain employs TRBV2 and TRBJ2-5, with D perhaps matching TRBD2 (5 bases). Trimming took 2 bases from V and 12 from J, leaving 10 bases between them. This CDR3 has 11 residues. Germline V gene lookup returns CDR1 SNHLY and CDR2 FYNNEI. DNA of the CDR3: TGTGCCAGCAGTGAATACGTGAGGGAGTACTTC. Encoded protein: CASSEYVREYF. The complete variable domain, with remaining parts taken from reference TRBV2 and TRBJ2-5, reads EPEVTQTPSHQVTQMGQEVILRCVPISNHLYFYWYRQILGQKVEFLVSFYNNEISEKSEIFDDQFSVERPDGSNFTLKIRSTKLEDSAMYFCASSEYVREYFGPGTRLLVL.

This sequence joins TRBV2 and TRBJ2-7, with 7 bases fitting TRBD2. V shed 6 bases and J 4 bases; nucleotides not matched to a gene: 6. The CDR3 length is 13 residues. Germline V CDR1 and CDR2: SNHLY, FYNNEI. CDR3 sequence: CASRLLSGYEQYF. For the CDR3, the DNA is TGTGCCAGCAGATTACTTAGCGGGTACGAGCAGTACTTC.

The genes are TRBV11-2 and TRBJ2-5, with 8 bases identical to TRBD1. CDR1 SGHAT and CDR2 FQNNGV come from the germline V gene. This CDR3 comprises 16 residues. V lost 1 base and J lost 4; bases outside the gene matches: 8. CDR3 nucleotides: TGTGCCAGCAGCTTAGTGGGGGGCAGGGGGCGAGAGACCCAGTACTTC. Translating it yields CASSLVGGRGRETQYF.

The V gene is TRBV3-1 (or the pseudogene TRBV3-2), the J gene TRBJ1-2, with D possibly being TRBD1 (5 bases). Germline V gene data show CDR1 as LGHDT and CDR2 as YNNKEL (reference sequence). CDR3 length: 14 amino acids. V was pared by 4 bases and J by 1 base, with 10 bases between. The DNA for the CDR3 is TGTGCCAGCAGCCGGGGGGGACTTAACTATGGCTACACCTTC. Translation gives CASSRGGLNYGYTF.

CDR3 bases: TGTGCCTGGAGTGTACTGGGAGGGACCCCAGGTGGCTACACCTTC. Translation gives CAWSVLGGTPGGYTF. The chain couples TRBV30 to TRBJ1-2, with D possibly TRBD1 on 5 matching bases. Looked up from germline, CDR1 is GTSNPN and CDR2 is SVGIG (reference sequence). The V and J ends lost 0 bases and 7 bases respectively, with 18 bases between them. This CDR3 comprises 15 residues.

V and J are TRBV25-1 and TRBJ1-2; possible D gene TRBD1, 6 bases. The CDR3 spans 15 residues. V dropped 5 bases and J dropped 3 bases, with 16 bases sitting between them. Per the germline V gene, CDR1 is MGHDK and CDR2 is SYGVNS. This CDR3 is CASSKGHPGDYGYTF. CDR3 nucleotides: TGTGCCAGCAGTAAGGGACACCCAGGGGACTATGGCTACACCTTC.

The CDR3 DNA sequence: TGTGCCAGCAGTGAAGCATTCGGGGACACAGGAGCCAAAAACATTCAGTACTTC. Protein product: CASSEAFGDTGAKNIQYF. The chain combines TRBV6-1 with TRBJ2-4, with D possibly TRBD1 on 6 matching bases. Looked up from germline, CDR1 is MNHNS and CDR2 is SASEGT. This CDR3 region has 18 residues. The germline V and J ends were trimmed by 0 bases and 0 bases, with 15 bases remaining between them.

The chain uses TRBV5-1 and TRBJ2-6, with D hard to call. CDR3 size: 15 residues. The V end was cut by 1 base, the J end by 1 base, with 6 bases between. Germline V lookup: CDR1 SGHRS, CDR2 YFSETQ. The CDR3 DNA reads as TGCGCCAGCAGCTTGTCAGCGTCTGGGGCCAACGTCCTGACTTTC. Its protein product is CASSLSASGANVLTF.

V and J are TRBV28 and TRBJ2-7; 10 bases align to TRBD2. The germline gives CDR1 MDHEN, CDR2 SYDVKM. The ends lost 5 bases at V and 4 bases at J; junction bases unmatched: 8. This CDR3 comprises 15 residues. The CDR3 nucleotides are TGTGCCAGCAGTCGAAGCGGGGGGGCTGGGTACGAGCAGTACTTC. This gives the protein CASSRSGGAGYEQYF.

The rearrangement uses TRBV14 and TRBJ1-3; D ambiguous. The germline CDR1 and CDR2 sequences are SGHDN and FVKESK. The CDR3 runs 16 residues. V dropped 2 bases and J dropped 0 bases, with 11 bases sitting between them. CDR3 loop: CASSQRLQSSGNTIYF. As DNA, the CDR3 is TGTGCCAGCAGCCAACGCCTACAGAGCTCTGGAAACACCATATATTTT.